This TCR beta chain was observed in a study of blood T cell repertoires in COVID-19. Study-level background: From T cells, B-cell-depleted T cells, or PBMCs came the material, which was cDNA or gDNA.

The germline V gene has CDR1 SGHTA and CDR2 FQGNSA. Between the trimmed V and J ends, which lost 5 bases and 7 bases, there was a span of 12 bases. CDR3 length: 12 amino acids. Per the study methods: Cell counts per sample came from amplifying reference gene primers. Profiled with immunoSEQ multiplex PCR; TCRdb holds only in-frame clones, not every one. D and trimming were read from the DNA, whereas the V and J calls and clone size are those reported in that table. Seen here are 140,000 to 150,000 clones, almost 90% observed once, and the top ten hold roughly 2.1%. Sequenced: peripheral blood. This chain joins TRBV7-2 and TRBJ2-7; D call uncertain. This sequence was found in a human donor in a cohort sampled during active COVID-19. This chain's CDR3 is CASSHSAGEQYF. DNA for the CDR3: TGTGCCAGCAGCCACTCCGCCGGGGAGCAGTACTTC.